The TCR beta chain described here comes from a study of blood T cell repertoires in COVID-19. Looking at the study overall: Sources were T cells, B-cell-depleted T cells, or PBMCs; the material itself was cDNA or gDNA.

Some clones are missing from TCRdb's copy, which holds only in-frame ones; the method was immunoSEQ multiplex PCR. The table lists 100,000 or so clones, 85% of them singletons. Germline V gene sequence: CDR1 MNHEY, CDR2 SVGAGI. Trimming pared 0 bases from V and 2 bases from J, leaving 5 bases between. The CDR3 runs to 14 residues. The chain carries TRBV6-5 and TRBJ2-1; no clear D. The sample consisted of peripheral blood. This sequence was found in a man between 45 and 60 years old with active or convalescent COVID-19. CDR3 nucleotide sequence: TGTGCCAGCAGTTACTCGGTAGCCTACAATGAGCAGTTCTTC. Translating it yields CASSYSVAYNEQFF.